This TCR beta chain was sequenced during a study of blood T cell repertoires in COVID-19. This clone was seen only once. Seattle's cohort entered during active infection and was followed longitudinally. Methods used by the authors: Estimation of nucleated cell counts was performed using reference gene primer amplification. Produced via immunoSEQ multiplex PCR; TCRdb's table is partial and in-frame only. V and J calls and clone size are copied from that table; D and trimming were computed from the DNA. This sample has fewer than 50,000 clones, with 74% found just once. Trimming left V 2 bases short and J 4 bases short, with 9 bases between. The CDR3 is 13 residues long. Germline CDR1 GTSNPN, CDR2 SVGIG (reference sequence).

The receptor was isolated from a man between 65 and 85 years old with COVID-19, enrolled during active disease. The sample taken for sequencing was peripheral blood. The genes are TRBV30 and TRBJ1-5; D might be TRBD1 (5 bases). CDR3 in DNA: TGTGCCTGGAGTCGACAGATAAATCAGCCCCAGCATTTT. It codes for CAWSRQINQPQHF.